This T cell receptor (beta chain) derives from a study of CD8 T cells in Susac syndrome. The CDR3 runs to 15 residues. The germline V gene has CDR1 SGHRS and CDR2 YFSETQ. V lost 0 bases, J lost 6 bases, and 16 bases lay in between. The individuals used as controls were healthy donors who had been matched for both age and sex. It was with random hexamers that roughly 0.5 to 1 ug RNA was reverse transcribed. Across 54 Vbeta and 13 Jbeta, immunoSEQ multiplex PCR amplified TCR beta CDR3. TCRdb used MiXCR to reprocess the immunoSEQ multiplex PCR reads, holding one entry per CDR3 protein. The sample lists approximately 150,000 distinct CDR3 sequences, roughly 94% seen once, with roughly 0.083% in the top ten.

J is TRBJ2-7 and V is TRBV5-1; D remains ambiguous. The sequenced sample was CD4+ T cells from PBMCs. This TCR came from a human donor in good health. The DNA of the CDR3 is TGCGCCAGCAGCTTGGCAGGAGCCTGGTCTGGCGAGCAGTACTTC. Translating gives CASSLAGAWSGEQYF. The full variable domain, completed using reference TRBV5-1 and TRBJ2-7, is KAGVTQTPRYLIKTRGQQVTLSCSPISGHRSVSWYQQTPGQGLQFLFEYFSETQRNKGNFPGRFSGRQFSNSRSEMNVSTLELGDSALYLCASSLAGAWSGEQYFGPGTRLTVT.